Each of the 21 T cell receptor beta chains below was sequenced from the same sample in a study of low-dose radiotherapy and immunotherapy resistance in tumors. First-strand cDNA relied on TRAV- and TRBV-specific primers spanning alpha and beta chains. TCRs were put through 20 PCR cycles of amplification with Phusion. A constant-region primer and the V-primer adapter served as the primer pair. One entry per CDR3 protein, called by TCRdb with MiXCR from the reads. The data show tens of thousands of distinct CDR3 sequences, 9.4% seen once. Described time point: before trial treatment. Here the sequenced sample was PBMCs, taken before treatment. Receptors originate from a male donor with prostate cancer.

This clonotype was seen many times. The rearrangement uses TRBV7-2 and TRBJ2-3; 11 nucleotides agree with TRBD2. This CDR3 region has 20 residues. CDR1 is SGHTA, CDR2 FQGNSA, per germline. Trimming cost V 5 bases and J 1 base; bases outside gene matches: 17. The DNA for the CDR3 is TGTGCCAGCAGCCTTAGCGGGAGGGCTTCCGCCGGGAGTGGCACAGATACGCAGTATTTT. This encodes CASSLSGRASAGSGTDTQYF. The full variable domain, rest sourced from reference TRBV7-2 and TRBJ2-3, is GAGVSQSPSNKVTEKGKDVELRCDPISGHTALYWYRQSLGQGLEFLIYFQGNSAPDKSGLPSDRFSAERTGGSVSTLTIQRTQQEDSAVYLCASSLSGRASAGSGTDTQYFGPGTRLTVL.

This clonotype was recorded many times. The V gene is TRBV5-4, the J gene TRBJ2-2; tentatively, D is TRBD1 or TRBD2 (5 bases each). The ends were cut back, 4 bases at V and 7 bases at J, with 14 bases in the middle. Germline V gene lookup returns CDR1 SGHNT and CDR2 YYREEE (reference sequence). The CDR3 length is 14 residues. This chain's CDR3 is CASSRDLAGGELFF. The CDR3 DNA follows: TGTGCCAGCAGCCGGGACCTCGCCGGCGGGGAGCTGTTTTTT.

There are many counts of this clonotype. The chain employs TRBV4-1 and TRBJ2-2, with D perhaps given as TRBD1 or TRBD2 (5 bases each). V was pared by 3 bases and J by 6 bases, with 17 bases between. This CDR3 has 16 amino acids. The V gene's germline CDR1 is MGHRA and CDR2 YSYEKL. The CDR3 DNA reads as TGCGCCAGCAGCCAGTTGGCAGGGACCTCCTCCGGGGAGCTGTTTTTT. Its protein product is CASSQLAGTSSGELFF.

This clonotype was detected many times. J is TRBJ1-1 and V is TRBV27; TRBD1 matches at 10 bases. This CDR3 contains 16 residues. The ends lost 3 bases at V and 0 bases at J; junction bases unmatched: 4. The germline V gene has CDR1 MNHEY and CDR2 SMNVEV (reference sequence). CDR3 nucleotides: TGTGCCAGCAGTTTTAGACAGGGGGCTATGAACACTGAAGCTTTCTTT. Amino acids: CASSFRQGAMNTEAFF.

This clonotype appeared many times. This chain links TRBV20-1 with TRBJ2-7; maybe TRBD2 (5 bases). Trimming cost V 2 bases and J 3 bases, with 5 bases left between them. Germline V gene data show CDR1 as DFQATT and CDR2 as SNEGSKA (reference sequence). This CDR3 is built from 11 residues. CDR3 DNA: TGCAGTGCTAGAAGCGGCTACGAGCAGTACTTC. Protein product: CSARSGYEQYF.

This clonotype was picked up many times. Without the conserved terminal phenylalanine or tryptophan, this CDR3 likely stems from a read error. The DNA is omitted, as the CDR3 cannot be located on it reliably, and the CDR3 follows TCRdb's listing. The rearrangement joins TRBV29-1 to TRBJ2-1; TRBD1 is taken as the D call from the table, unchecked against the DNA. Germline V gene lookup returns CDR1 SQVTM and CDR2 ANQGSEA. The CDR3 spans 12 amino acids, including both terminal residues. Here the CDR3 reads CSVDGGFRFLGL.

There are a few counts of this clonotype. CDR3 sequence (DNA): TGTGCCAGCAGCCATGCCGGGACTCTAGGGGGGTTACGGAATGAGCAGTTCTTC. As protein: CASSHAGTLGGLRNEQFF. The chain links TRBV3-1 to TRBJ2-1, with D perhaps matching TRBD1 or TRBD2 (6 bases each). CDR1 is LGHDT, CDR2 YNNKEL, per germline (reference sequence). The V end was cut by 3 bases, the J end by 7 bases, with 25 bases between. The CDR3 runs to 18 residues.

The sample holds many counts of this clonotype. The chain couples TRBV28 to TRBJ2-4; no definite D call. Germline V gives CDR1 MDHEN, CDR2 SYDVKM. The CDR3 is made up of 15 amino acids. V lost 2 bases and J 2 bases, leaving 10 bases between the germline ends. The CDR3 sequence is CASSLPGETKNIQYF. As DNA, the CDR3 is TGTGCCAGCAGTTTACCTGGGGAAACCAAAAACATTCAGTACTTC.

This clonotype was seen ten or more times. The rearrangement joins TRBV7-2 to TRBJ2-3, with 8 bases lining up with TRBD2. This CDR3 region has 15 residues. The V gene's germline CDR1 is SGHTA and CDR2 FQGNSA. The J segment lost 6 bases and the V segment lost 5 bases, leaving 10 bases of the junction unmatched. CDR3 nucleotides: TGTGCCAGCAGCCAACTAGCGGCGGGGGTTGATACGCAGTATTTT. This codes for CASSQLAAGVDTQYF.

This clonotype was seen many times. The V gene is TRBV20-1, the J gene TRBJ2-1; D uncertain. CDR1 and CDR2 from the germline V gene are DFQATT and SNEGSKA (reference sequence). The CDR3 is made up of 14 amino acids. Deletions cut 1 base from V and 3 bases from J, with 10 bases between. CDR3 sequence (DNA): TGCAGTGCTAGAGCCAGGACCAACTACAATGAGCAGTTCTTC. As protein: CSARARTNYNEQFF.

This clonotype was counted many times. The V and J genes are TRBV27 and TRBJ2-7; D perhaps matches TRBD2 (6 bases). Germline lookup yields CDR1 MNHEY and CDR2 SMNVEV (reference sequence). The CDR3 totals 13 residues. V was clipped by 3 bases and J by 9 bases, with 15 bases between them. The CDR3: CASSFGTGTGQYF. In DNA, the CDR3 is TGTGCCAGCAGTTTTGGGACTGGAACGGGGCAGTACTTC.

The sample holds many counts of this clonotype. The V gene is TRBV19, the J gene TRBJ2-7; the D gene is possibly TRBD1 (5 bases). The ends were cut back, 3 bases at V and 0 bases at J, with 12 bases in the middle. The length of the CDR3 is 15 residues. The germline V gene encodes CDR1 LNHDA and CDR2 SQIVND (reference sequence). The CDR3 protein is CASSMGQVSSYEQYF. CDR3 sequence (DNA): TGTGCCAGTAGTATGGGGCAGGTCAGCTCCTACGAGCAGTACTTC.

This clonotype was seen at least ten times. This chain joins TRBV24-1 and TRBJ1-2; unclear D gene. The CDR3 covers 13 residues. V gave up 2 bases and J gave up 4 bases, with 7 bases separating them. The germline gives CDR1 KGHDR, CDR2 SFDVKD. The CDR3 here is CATSDSSRYGYTF. As DNA, the CDR3 is TGTGCCACCAGTGATTCCTCCCGCTATGGCTACACCTTC.

This clonotype has at least ten counts. The V gene is TRBV3-1, the J gene TRBJ1-1; D gene uncertain. The CDR3 extends over 12 amino acids. Looked up from germline, CDR1 is LGHDT and CDR2 is YNNKEL (reference sequence). The ends were cut back, 0 bases at V and 10 bases at J, with 9 bases in the middle. The CDR3 DNA follows: TGTGCCAGCAGCCAAGAAACCGAGAGAGCTTTCTTT. Translated: CASSQETERAFF.

The chain has TRBV28 and TRBJ2-7; 14 bases agree with TRBD2. The CDR3 contains 15 residues. V lost 10 bases, J lost 6 bases, and 11 bases stayed unmatched. CDR1 is MDHEN, CDR2 SYDVKM, per germline. In nucleotides, the CDR3 is TGTGCCACACGACTTGGGACTAGCGGGAGAGGCGAGCAGTACTTC. It yields the protein CATRLGTSGRGEQYF.

This clonotype was counted at least ten times. The J gene is TRBJ2-7, the V gene TRBV28; possibly TRBD1 for D (6 bases). Germline CDR1 reads MDHEN; CDR2 reads SYDVKM. V lost 5 bases and J 4 bases, leaving 9 bases between the germline ends. The CDR3 has 12 residues. CDR3 amino acids: CASSRTAYEQYF. The CDR3 DNA sequence: TGTGCCAGCAGTAGGACAGCGTACGAGCAGTACTTC.

This clonotype was seen at least ten times. The chain combines TRBV15 with TRBJ2-2; 8 positions match TRBD1. CDR3 length: 18 residues. V was clipped by 4 bases and J by 5 bases; unmatched bases: 15. Germline V gives CDR1 LNHNV, CDR2 YYDKDF (reference sequence). In nucleotides, the CDR3 is TGTGCCACCAGCACCTACGCTGGACAGGGACCCCGAACCGGGGAGCTGTTTTTT. Its protein is CATSTYAGQGPRTGELFF.

This clonotype occurred many times. The rearrangement uses TRBV30 and TRBJ2-7; 11 bases align to TRBD1. CDR1 is GTSNPN and CDR2 is SVGIG in the germline V gene (reference sequence). This CDR3 is 14 amino acids long. With 3 bases clipped from V and 4 bases from J, the junction kept 5 bases outside the gene matches. The CDR3 nucleotides read TGTGCCTGGAGAGTGGACAGGGGGCATTACGAGCAGTACTTC. This translates into CAWRVDRGHYEQYF.

This clonotype was seen many times. The chain has TRBV20-1 and TRBJ1-1; tentatively, D is TRBD1 (5 bases). V was cut by 6 bases and J by 5 bases, with 16 bases left in between. Germline V gene data show CDR1 as DFQATT and CDR2 as SNEGSKA (reference sequence). The CDR3 is 13 residues long. The CDR3 here is CSANTGTWTEAFF. Here the CDR3 DNA reads TGCAGTGCCAATACCGGGACGTGGACTGAAGCTTTCTTT.

This clonotype was picked up many times. This rearrangement joins TRBV3-1 to TRBJ1-2; a weak D match, TRBD1 (5 bases). V was pared by 3 bases and J by 8 bases, with 13 bases between. The CDR3 is made up of 13 amino acids. The germline gives CDR1 LGHDT, CDR2 YNNKEL (reference sequence). DNA of the CDR3: TGTGCCAGCAGCCAGATGGGACGTGAAGGCTACACCTTC. Translation: CASSQMGREGYTF.

This clonotype was observed a few times. The chain employs TRBV5-1 and TRBJ2-2; 13 nucleotides agree with TRBD2. V was clipped by 5 bases and J by 6 bases; unmatched bases: 7. Germline CDR1 reads SGHRS; CDR2 reads YFSETQ. The CDR3 has 16 residues. In nucleotides, the CDR3 is TGCGCCAGCAGGAAACGACTAGCGGGAGGCTCCGGGGAGCTGTTTTTT. Translation gives CASRKRLAGGSGELFF.